Shown below are 11 T cell receptor beta chains from a single sample sequenced in a study of T cells in tumors after PD-1 blockade (dated by TCRdb to about 2019). Taken with the paper, the label for time point translates to: after anti-PD-1 therapy. The library relied on the immunoSEQ multiplex PCR assay. Entries here come from immuneACCESS through TCRdb and include only in-frame sequences with V and J called. Some clones fail to appear in such tables; in the studies checked, an unresolved V gene covers under half of the shortfall, and the cause of the remainder is unknown. The sample profile shows about 25,000 clones; roughly four fifths of them were found once. The ten most abundant clones make up around 10% of the sample. Sample: PBMCs, taken after anti-PD-1 treatment. The receptors stem from a human donor with basal cell carcinoma.

The V gene is TRBV6-1, the J gene TRBJ2-5; TRBD1 or TRBD2 may be the D gene (5 bases each). CDR3 length: 14 amino acids. V lost 2 bases to trimming and J lost 5 bases, with 12 bases between them. CDR1 is MNHNS and CDR2 is SASEGT in the germline V gene. CDR3 DNA: TGTGCCAGCAGTGAATTTTCTTGGGGGGAGACCCAGTACTTC. It is translated as CASSEFSWGETQYF.

This chain connects TRBV4-2 to TRBJ2-5, with 13 bases matching TRBD2. The CDR3 runs 15 residues. Trimming at V came to 0 bases and at J to 10 bases, leaving 5 bases not matched to a gene. CDR1 is LGHNA and CDR2 is YNFKEQ in the germline V gene. The CDR3 DNA is TGTGCCAGCAGCCAAGATTTTGGACTAGCGGGGGTCCAGTACTTC. Translation: CASSQDFGLAGVQYF.

The chain employs TRBV7-9 and TRBJ2-2, with 7 bases identical to TRBD2. From germline, CDR1 is SEHNR and CDR2 FQNEAQ (reference sequence). This CDR3 is 16 amino acids long. The V gene end was trimmed by 8 bases and the J gene end by 5 bases; junction bases not matched to a gene: 14. The CDR3 DNA reads TGTGCCAGCTATCCGTCCGAGCGGGGTTTGACCGGGGAGCTGTTTTTT. It is translated as CASYPSERGLTGELFF.

This clone was observed once. This chain links TRBV7-8 with TRBJ2-5, with D possibly matching TRBD1 (8 bases). From germline, CDR1 is SGHVS and CDR2 FQNEAQ. V lost 5 bases to trimming and J lost 5 bases, with 18 bases between them. This CDR3 comprises 15 residues. CDR3 coding DNA: TGTGCCAGCAGCCTCGAGGACAGGGAGGGCGAGACCCAGTACTTC. Protein: CASSLEDREGETQYF.

The rearrangement joins TRBV6-5 to TRBJ2-2, with D possibly TRBD1 on 5 matching bases. This CDR3 is built from 14 residues. The V and J ends lost 6 bases and 0 bases respectively, with 8 bases between them. Germline V gives CDR1 MNHEY, CDR2 SVGAGI. DNA of the CDR3: TGTGCCAGCAGAAGGACATCGAACACCGGGGAGCTGTTTTTT. It yields the protein CASRRTSNTGELFF.

On this clone itself: The same CDR3 can be traced to other DNA sequences in this sample. The chain recombines TRBV10-1 with TRBJ2-5, with 10 bases fitting TRBD2. Germline CDR1 and CDR2: WNHNN and SYGVQD (reference sequence). J was trimmed by 1 base and V by 3 bases; bases with no gene match: 2. The CDR3 consists of 15 residues. The CDR3 loop reads CASSDSGGTQETQYF. As DNA, the CDR3 is TGCGCCAGCAGTGATAGCGGGGGGACCCAAGAGACCCAGTACTTC.

The J gene is TRBJ2-5, the V gene TRBV2; TRBD2 matches 7 bases. This CDR3 has 13 amino acids. Trimming took 8 bases from V and 5 from J; bases not matched to a gene: 8. The germline CDR1 and CDR2 sequences are SNHLY and FYNNEI. CDR3 residues: CASSIPRGETQYF. The DNA of the CDR3 is TGTGCCAGCTCAATACCGCGGGGGGAGACCCAGTACTTC.

This rearrangement joins TRBV19 to TRBJ1-3; no clear D. The germline V gene encodes CDR1 LNHDA and CDR2 SQIVND (reference sequence). This CDR3 has 11 amino acids. The V end was cut by 10 bases, the J end by 0 bases, with 4 bases between. Written as DNA, the CDR3 is TGTGCCACTCACTCTGGAAACACCATATATTTT. As protein: CATHSGNTIYF.

The CDR3 loop reads CASTRQGGYGYTF. The CDR3 region has the DNA TGTGCCAGCACTCGACAGGGCGGCTATGGCTACACCTTC. The gene calls are TRBV27 and TRBJ1-2, with 7 bases that match TRBD1. Germline V gene lookup returns CDR1 MNHEY and CDR2 SMNVEV (reference sequence). The length of the CDR3 is 13 residues. V lost 7 bases and J lost 4; bases outside the gene matches: 6.

This clone has just a few counts. The J gene is TRBJ2-6, the V gene TRBV4-1; D not certain. The V and J ends lost 3 bases and 2 bases respectively, with 8 bases between them. CDR1 and CDR2 from the germline V gene are MGHRA and YSYEKL. The CDR3 covers 15 residues. This chain's CDR3 is CASSHDTPGANVLTF. In DNA, the CDR3 is TGCGCCAGCAGCCACGACACGCCTGGGGCCAACGTCCTGACTTTC.

J is TRBJ2-5 and V is TRBV5-1; D may be TRBD1 (6 bases). Germline V gives CDR1 SGHRS, CDR2 YFSETQ. The CDR3 is 13 residues long. Trimming cost V 4 bases and J 2 bases, with 9 bases left between them. The CDR3: CASSVQGQETQYF. CDR3 DNA: TGCGCCAGCAGCGTACAGGGTCAAGAGACCCAGTACTTC.